This TCR beta chain was recorded in a study of blood T cell repertoires in COVID-19. Across the study: In each case, the material was cDNA or gDNA derived from T cells, B-cell-depleted T cells, or PBMCs.

Method: immunoSEQ multiplex PCR; TCRdb's copy keeps in-frame clones and lacks some. The table records some 310,000 clones, roughly 88% of them present only once. Germline V gene lookup returns CDR1 MNHEY and CDR2 SMNVEV (reference sequence). The CDR3 consists of 13 residues. V was cut by 3 bases and J by 3 bases, with 9 bases left in between. Sequencing was performed on peripheral blood. V and J are TRBV27 and TRBJ2-7, with D uncertain. The receptor's source is a woman younger than 45 with COVID-19, enrolled during active disease. CDR3 in amino acids: CASSFGSHYEQYF. DNA for the CDR3: TGTGCCAGCAGTTTTGGCAGTCACTACGAGCAGTACTTC.